This T cell receptor beta chain was sequenced during a study of blood T cell repertoires in COVID-19. Study-wide background: Acute and convalescent COVID-19 samples came from the United States, Italy and Spain. Nucleic acid was either cDNA or gDNA, and it came from T cells, B-cell-depleted T cells, or PBMCs.

Original data processing: Scientists estimated how many nucleated cells there were by amplifying reference gene primers. Some clones are missing from TCRdb's copy, which holds only in-frame ones; the method was immunoSEQ multiplex PCR. D and trimming come from the DNA, and the V and J calls and clone size come from that table. The data show about 50,000 clones, 77% seen once. Trimming pared 5 bases from V and 2 bases from J, leaving 18 bases between. Germline V lookup: CDR1 SGHVS, CDR2 FQNEAQ. This CDR3 contains 16 residues. The sample was peripheral blood. The chain combines TRBV7-8 with TRBJ2-5; D is ambiguous. The receptor comes from a man between 65 and 85 years old with active or convalescent COVID-19. The CDR3 nucleotides read TGTGCCAGCAGCCCCAACTCTGACGGAGCTCAAGAGACCCAGTACTTC. Its protein is CASSPNSDGAQETQYF.